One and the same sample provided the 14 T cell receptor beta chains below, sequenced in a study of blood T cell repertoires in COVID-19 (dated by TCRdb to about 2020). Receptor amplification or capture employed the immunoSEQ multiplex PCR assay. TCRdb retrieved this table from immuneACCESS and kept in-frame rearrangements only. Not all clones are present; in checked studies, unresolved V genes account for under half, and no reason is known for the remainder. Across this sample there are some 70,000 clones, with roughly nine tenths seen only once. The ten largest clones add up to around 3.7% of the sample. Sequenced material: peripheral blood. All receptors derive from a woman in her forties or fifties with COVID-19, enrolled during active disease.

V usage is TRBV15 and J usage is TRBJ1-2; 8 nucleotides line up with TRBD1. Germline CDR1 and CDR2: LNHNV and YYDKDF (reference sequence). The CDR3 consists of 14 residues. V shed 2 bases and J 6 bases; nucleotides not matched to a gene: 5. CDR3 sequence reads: CATSRLDRGNGYTF. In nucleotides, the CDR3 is TGTGCCACCAGCAGACTTGACAGGGGCAATGGCTACACCTTC.

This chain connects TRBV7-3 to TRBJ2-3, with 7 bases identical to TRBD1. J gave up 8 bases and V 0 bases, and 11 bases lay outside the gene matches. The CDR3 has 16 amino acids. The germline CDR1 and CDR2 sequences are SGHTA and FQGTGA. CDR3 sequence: CASSLTTGLGSGTQYF. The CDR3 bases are TGTGCCAGCAGCTTAACGACAGGGTTGGGTTCCGGTACGCAGTATTTT. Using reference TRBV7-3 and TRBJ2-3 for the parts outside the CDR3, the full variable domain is GAGVSQTPSNKVTEKGKYVELRCDPISGHTALYWYRQSLGQGPEFLIYFQGTGAADDSGLPNDRFFAVRPEGSVSTLKIQRTERGDSAVYLCASSLTTGLGSGTQYFGPGTRLTVL.

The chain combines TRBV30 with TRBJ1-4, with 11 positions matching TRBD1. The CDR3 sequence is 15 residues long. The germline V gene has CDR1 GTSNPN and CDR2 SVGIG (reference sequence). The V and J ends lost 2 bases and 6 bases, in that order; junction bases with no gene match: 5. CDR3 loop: CAWSPGGQGDEKLFF. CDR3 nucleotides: TGTGCCTGGAGTCCCGGGGGACAGGGGGATGAAAAACTGTTTTTT.

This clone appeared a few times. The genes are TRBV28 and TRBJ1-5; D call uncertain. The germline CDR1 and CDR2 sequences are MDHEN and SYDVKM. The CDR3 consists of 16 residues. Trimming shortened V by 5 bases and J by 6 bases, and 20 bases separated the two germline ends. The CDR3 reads CASSPHRSVLTQPQHF. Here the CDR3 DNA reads TGTGCCAGCAGTCCCCACCGTTCAGTGTTAACTCAGCCCCAGCATTTT.

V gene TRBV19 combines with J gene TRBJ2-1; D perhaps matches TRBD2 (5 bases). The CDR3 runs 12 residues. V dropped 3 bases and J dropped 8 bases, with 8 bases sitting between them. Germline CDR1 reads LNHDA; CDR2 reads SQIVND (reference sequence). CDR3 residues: CASSMRGYEQFF. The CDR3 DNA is TGTGCCAGTAGTATGAGAGGGTATGAGCAGTTCTTC. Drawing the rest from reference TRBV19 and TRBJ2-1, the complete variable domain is DGGITQSPKYLFRKEGQNVTLSCEQNLNHDAMYWYRQDPGQGLRLIYYSQIVNDFQKGDIAEGYSVSREKKESFPLTVTSAQKNPTAFYLCASSMRGYEQFFGPGTRLTVL.

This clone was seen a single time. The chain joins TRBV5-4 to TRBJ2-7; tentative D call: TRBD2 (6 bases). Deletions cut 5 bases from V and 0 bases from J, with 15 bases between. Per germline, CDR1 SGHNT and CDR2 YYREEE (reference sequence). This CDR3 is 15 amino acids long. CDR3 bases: TGTGCCAGCAGTGGGTCTGGGGGGAGCTCCTACGAGCAGTACTTC. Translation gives CASSGSGGSSYEQYF. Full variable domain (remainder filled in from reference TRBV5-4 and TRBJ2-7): ETGVTQSPTHLIKTRGQQVTLRCSSQSGHNTVSWYQQALGQGPQFIFQYYREEENGRGNFPPRFSGLQFPNYSSELNVNALELDDSALYLCASSGSGGSSYEQYFGPGTRLTVT.

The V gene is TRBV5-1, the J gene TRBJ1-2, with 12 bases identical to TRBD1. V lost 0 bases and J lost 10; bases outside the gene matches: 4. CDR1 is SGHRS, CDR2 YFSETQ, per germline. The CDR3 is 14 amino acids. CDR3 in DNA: TGCGCCAGCAGCTTGGAGGCGGGACAGGGGGCCTACACCTTC. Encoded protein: CASSLEAGQGAYTF.

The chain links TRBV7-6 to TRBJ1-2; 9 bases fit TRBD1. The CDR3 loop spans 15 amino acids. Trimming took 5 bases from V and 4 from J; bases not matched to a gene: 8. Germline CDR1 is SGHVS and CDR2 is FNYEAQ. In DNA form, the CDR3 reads TGTGCCAGCAGCCCCTTCGCGGGACAGGGCTATGGCTACACCTTC. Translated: CASSPFAGQGYGYTF. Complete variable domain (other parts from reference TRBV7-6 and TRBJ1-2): GAGVSQSPRYKVTKRGQDVALRCDPISGHVSLYWYRQALGQGPEFLTYFNYEAQQDKSGLPNDRFSAERPEGSISTLTIQRTEQRDSAMYRCASSPFAGQGYGYTFGSGTRLTVV.

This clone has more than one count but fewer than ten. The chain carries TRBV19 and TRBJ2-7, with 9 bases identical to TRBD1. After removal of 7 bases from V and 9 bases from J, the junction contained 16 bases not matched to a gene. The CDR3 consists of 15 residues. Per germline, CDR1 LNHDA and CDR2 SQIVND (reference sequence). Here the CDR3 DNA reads TGTGCCAGTACCCCGGGGGGTCCGGGACAGGGAACGCAGTACTTC. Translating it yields CASTPGGPGQGTQYF.

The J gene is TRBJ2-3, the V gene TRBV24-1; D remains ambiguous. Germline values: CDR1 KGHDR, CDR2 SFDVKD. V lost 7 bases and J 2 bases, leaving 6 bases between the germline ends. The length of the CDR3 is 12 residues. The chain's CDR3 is CATSKFTDTQYF. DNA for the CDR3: TGTGCCACCAGCAAATTCACAGATACGCAGTATTTT.

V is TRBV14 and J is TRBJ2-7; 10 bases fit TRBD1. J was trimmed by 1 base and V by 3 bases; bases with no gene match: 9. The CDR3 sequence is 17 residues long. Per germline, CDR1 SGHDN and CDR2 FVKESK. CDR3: CASSHQLGQGESYEQYF. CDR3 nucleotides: TGTGCCAGCAGCCATCAACTCGGACAGGGGGAGTCCTACGAGCAGTACTTC.

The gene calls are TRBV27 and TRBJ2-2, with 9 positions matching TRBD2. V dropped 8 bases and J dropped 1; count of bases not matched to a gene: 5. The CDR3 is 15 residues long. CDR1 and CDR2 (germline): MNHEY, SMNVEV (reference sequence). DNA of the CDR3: TGTGCCAGCGGGACTAGCACCGTGAACACCGGGGAGCTGTTTTTT. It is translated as CASGTSTVNTGELFF.

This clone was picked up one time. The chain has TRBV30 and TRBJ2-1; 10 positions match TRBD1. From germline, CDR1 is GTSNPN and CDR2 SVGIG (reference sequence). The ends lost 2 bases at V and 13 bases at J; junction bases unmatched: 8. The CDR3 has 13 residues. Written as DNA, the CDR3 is TGTGCCTGGAGTTCCGGGACAGGGGAAATTCAGTTCTTC. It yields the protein CAWSSGTGEIQFF.

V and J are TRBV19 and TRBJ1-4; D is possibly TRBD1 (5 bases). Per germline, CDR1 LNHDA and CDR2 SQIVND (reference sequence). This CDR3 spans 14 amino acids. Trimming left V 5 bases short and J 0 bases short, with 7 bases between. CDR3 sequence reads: CASSATATNEKLFF. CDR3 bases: TGTGCCAGTAGTGCGACAGCAACTAATGAAAAACTGTTTTTT. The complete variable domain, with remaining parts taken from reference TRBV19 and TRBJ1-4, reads DGGITQSPKYLFRKEGQNVTLSCEQNLNHDAMYWYRQDPGQGLRLIYYSQIVNDFQKGDIAEGYSVSREKKESFPLTVTSAQKNPTAFYLCASSATATNEKLFFGSGTQLSVL.